The TCR delta chain under discussion was sequenced for a study of gamma-delta T cells after stem cell transplantation. This CDR3 has 27 amino acids. Per the germline V gene, CDR1 is TSWWSYY and CDR2 is QGS. TCRdb re-analyzed the RT-PCR reads via CATT. The data hold 2,000 to 3,000 delta-chain clones, with around 3% observed a single time. A few counts support this clone. A far larger clone is one base from this, pointing to a likely read error. The sample carries other DNA sequences with the same CDR3. Sample: gamma-delta T cells. The sequence came from a human donor. It is not recorded whose cells these are; they may come from a transplant donor. The chain combines TRDV1 with TRDJ2, with 7 positions matching TRDD2. This CDR3 reads CALGDFPPPLFLHIYRKDNPLTAQLFF. The DNA for the CDR3 is TGCGCTCTTGGGGACTTTCCACCGCCGCTTTTCCTACACATCTATCGGAAGGACAATCCTTTGACAGCACAACTCTTCTTT.